The clone carrying this TCR beta chain was counted a few times. This entry belongs to a study of early T cells in non-severe SARS-CoV-2 infection. Looked up from germline, CDR1 is SGHNT and CDR2 is YENEEA. This CDR3 has 14 amino acids. Trimming cost V 8 bases and J 5 bases; bases outside gene matches: 10. TCRdb re-analysed the 5' RACE reads in MiXCR, keeping a single row per CDR3 protein. The sample shows tens of thousands of distinct CDR3 sequences, more than 4.5% of them seen only once. This TCR came from an adult who was a healthcare worker with PCR-confirmed SARS-CoV-2 infection or an uninfected control (not recorded which). Sequencing used whole blood. This chain joins TRBV11-3 and TRBJ2-7; TRBD1 matches 9 bases. This CDR3 is CASWPRTGVHEQYF. As DNA, the CDR3 is TGTGCCAGCTGGCCCCGGACAGGGGTCCACGAGCAGTACTTC.